The next 25 T cell receptor beta chains were all read from a single sample in a study of T cells in Graves' hyperthyroidism and ophthalmopathy. Amplified TCR beta CDR3 regions derived from RNA transcripts. When the TCR CDR3 underwent first-round RT-PCR, the HTBI primer set was used. TCRdb reprocessed the multiplex PCR reads with MiXCR, giving one entry per CDR3 protein. The repertoire consists of approximately 620,000 distinct CDR3 sequences, with about 16% occurring once and the leading ten covering under 3.5%. Sequences were obtained from blood. The receptors were sampled from a woman between 40 and 55 years old with Graves' ophthalmopathy.

This clonotype came up many times. The V and J genes are TRBV12-3 or TRBV12-4 and TRBJ2-1; TRBD1 aligns across 12 bases. The CDR3 contains 16 residues. V dropped 7 bases and J dropped 8; count of bases not matched to a gene: 12. Written as DNA, the CDR3 is TGTGCCAGCACCCCCACCTTGGGACAGGGGGCGGATGAGCAGTTCTTC. This codes for CASTPTLGQGADEQFF.

The chain carries TRBV29-1 and TRBJ1-2; no reliable D call. Trimming took 2 bases from V and 0 from J, leaving 4 bases between them. The CDR3 totals 12 residues. The germline V gene encodes CDR1 SQVTM and CDR2 ANQGSEA. The CDR3 DNA reads as TGCAGCGTTGAACGAGCTAACTATGGCTACACCTTC. Translation: CSVERANYGYTF.

This clonotype showed up many times. The chain uses TRBV30 and TRBJ2-6; D ambiguous. V lost 5 bases to trimming and J lost 5 bases, with 4 bases between them. Per germline, CDR1 GTSNPN and CDR2 SVGIG (reference sequence). The CDR3 consists of 11 residues. The CDR3 nucleotides read TGTGCCTGGGTGAGGGCCAACGTCCTGACTTTC. Translation gives CAWVRANVLTF.

There are many counts of this clonotype. The rearrangement links TRBV20-1 to TRBJ1-1, with 7 positions matching TRBD1. The V gene end was trimmed by 6 bases and the J gene end by 5 bases; junction bases not matched to a gene: 9. Germline CDR1 DFQATT, CDR2 SNEGSKA (reference sequence). This CDR3 region has 13 residues. CDR3: CSAKTGSRTEAFF. The CDR3 DNA follows: TGCAGTGCAAAGACAGGGAGTAGGACTGAAGCTTTCTTT.

This clonotype was recorded at least ten times. The chain is built from TRBV28 and TRBJ2-2; a possible D gene is TRBD1 (5 bases). The V gene lost 7 bases and the J gene lost 4 bases, with 16 bases spanning the gap. The germline V gene encodes CDR1 MDHEN and CDR2 SYDVKM. The CDR3 totals 15 residues. The CDR3 here is CASTQKGATTGELFF. The CDR3 DNA reads as TGTGCCAGCACCCAAAAAGGGGCCACCACCGGGGAGCTGTTTTTT.

This clonotype was seen at least ten times. The chain joins TRBV12-3 or TRBV12-4 to TRBJ1-5; 7 nucleotides align to TRBD1. The CDR3 has 17 amino acids. J gave up 6 bases and V 1 base, and 12 bases lay outside the gene matches. The chain's CDR3 is CASSLGPGQGVVQPQHF. CDR3 coding DNA: TGTGCCAGCAGTTTAGGGCCCGGGCAGGGGGTAGTTCAGCCCCAGCATTTT.

This clonotype was detected a few times. The chain joins TRBV20-1 to TRBJ1-2; a possible D gene is TRBD1 (5 bases). CDR3 size: 14 residues. Germline CDR1 and CDR2: DFQATT and SNEGSKA (reference sequence). V was shortened by 6 bases and J by 3 bases, with 17 bases between the two germline ends. The CDR3 region is CSAEAGVDDYGYTF. The CDR3 DNA follows: TGCAGTGCGGAGGCGGGGGTTGACGACTATGGCTACACCTTC.

In its sample, this clonotype was seen a few times. CDR3 nucleotides: TGTGCCACCAGCAGAGAGTGGACAGGGTATTCACCCCTCCACTTT. Amino acids: CATSREWTGYSPLHF. The gene calls are TRBV15 and TRBJ1-6; 8 bases map to TRBD1. Per the germline V gene, CDR1 is LNHNV and CDR2 is YYDKDF (reference sequence). The junction had 3 bases not matched to a gene; V was cut back by 0 bases and J by 8 bases. This CDR3 has 15 amino acids.

The table lists this clonotype with a few counts. The chain combines TRBV12-3 or TRBV12-4 with TRBJ2-2, with 10 bases identical to TRBD2. With V trimmed by 3 bases and J by 7 bases, 5 bases remained unmatched. CDR3 length equals 15 residues. CDR3 sequence reads: CASSLRLAGDGELFF. The CDR3 nucleotides read TGTGCCAGCAGTTTGAGGCTAGCGGGAGACGGGGAGCTGTTTTTT.

The chain joins TRBV12-3 or TRBV12-4 to TRBJ2-2; D may be TRBD1 or TRBD2 (6 bases each). The CDR3 spans 17 residues. Trimming left V 7 bases short and J 9 bases short, with 27 bases between. The chain's CDR3 is CASKTPGARIPIRELFF. CDR3 bases: TGTGCCAGCAAAACGCCGGGGGCGAGGATCCCAATCCGGGAGCTGTTTTTT.

This chain connects TRBV5-1 to TRBJ2-7; the match to TRBD2 covers 14 bases. Germline trimming cut 4 bases from V and 7 bases from J; bases unmatched to any gene: 10. The CDR3 has 16 amino acids. Germline CDR1 and CDR2: SGHRS and YFSETQ. The CDR3 spells CASSPQGLAGAGEQYF. DNA for the CDR3: TGCGCCAGCAGCCCGCAGGGACTAGCGGGAGCTGGTGAGCAGTACTTC.

This rearrangement joins TRBV10-2 to TRBJ2-7, with 9 bases aligning to TRBD1. The germline gives CDR1 WSHSY, CDR2 SAAADI. There are 19 residues in the CDR3. Unmatched junction bases numbered 17, after V lost 3 bases and J lost 2 bases. DNA of the CDR3: TGCGCCAGCAGTGATGTCGGGACAGGGACCGATAAACCAACCTACGAGCAGTACTTC. Encoded protein: CASSDVGTGTDKPTYEQYF.

Many counts were recorded for this clonotype. This chain connects TRBV10-3 to TRBJ1-1; perhaps TRBD1 as D (6 bases). CDR3 length: 14 amino acids. From germline, CDR1 is ENHRY and CDR2 SYGVKD. Trimming removed 3 bases from V and 4 bases from J, with 12 bases in between. CDR3 in amino acids: CAISESGVPTEAFF. CDR3 coding DNA: TGTGCCATCAGTGAATCAGGGGTCCCCACTGAAGCTTTCTTT.

This chain links TRBV6-1 with TRBJ2-7; D gene ambiguous. CDR1 is MNHNS, CDR2 SASEGT, per germline. The germline V and J ends were trimmed by 1 base and 3 bases, with 7 bases remaining between them. This CDR3 comprises 13 residues. The CDR3 spells CASSEGAYYEQYF. CDR3 DNA: TGTGCCAGCAGTGAAGGGGCGTACTACGAGCAGTACTTC.

This clonotype was recorded many times. The rearrangement joins TRBV27 to TRBJ2-6, with D perhaps TRBD1 (6 bases). The CDR3 consists of 16 residues. Trimming cost V 7 bases and J 0 bases, with 13 bases left between them. CDR1 is MNHEY and CDR2 is SMNVEV in the germline V gene (reference sequence). The CDR3 is CASTGTPDSGANVLTF. The CDR3, as DNA: TGTGCCAGCACTGGGACACCAGACTCTGGGGCCAACGTCCTGACTTTC.

In its sample, this clonotype was seen many times. This chain's CDR3 is CASSRTGTGGHEQFF. The CDR3, as DNA: TGTGCCAGCAGCCGTACCGGGACAGGGGGCCATGAGCAGTTCTTC. The rearrangement uses TRBV7-2 and TRBJ2-1; 12 bases line up with TRBD1. The CDR3 totals 15 residues. Germline assignment: CDR1 SGHTA and CDR2 FQGNSA. V lost 5 bases and J lost 8; bases outside the gene matches: 7.

The rearrangement uses TRBV5-1 and TRBJ2-3; TRBD1 or TRBD2 may be the D gene (5 bases each). CDR1 SGHRS and CDR2 YFSETQ come from the germline V gene. The V end was cut by 0 bases, the J end by 4 bases, with 9 bases between. This CDR3 spans 14 amino acids. The CDR3 here is CASSLGVGADTQYF. DNA of the CDR3: TGCGCCAGCAGCTTGGGCGTGGGGGCAGATACGCAGTATTTT.

This clonotype occurred many times. V and J are TRBV3-1 and TRBJ2-3, with TRBD2 matching over 7 bases. The germline V gene encodes CDR1 LGHDT and CDR2 YNNKEL (reference sequence). V trimming: 3 bases; J trimming: 6 bases; junction bases outside the gene matches: 9. This CDR3 comprises 15 residues. The CDR3 sequence is CASSQGTTPWDTQYF. Here the CDR3 DNA reads TGTGCCAGCAGCCAGGGGACTACACCCTGGGATACGCAGTATTTT.

Comment on this clonotype: A much larger clone lies a single base off, so this may be a read error. The chain couples TRBV2 to TRBJ2-5; TRBD2 aligns across 10 bases. The last part of the DNA fits TRBJ2-1 better; the J call may be wrong. The V gene's germline CDR1 is SNHLY and CDR2 FYNNEI. The length of the CDR3 is 14 residues. CDR3 residues: CASSEIAGGETQFF. Written as DNA, the CDR3 is TGTGCCAGCAGTGAAATAGCGGGAGGAGAGACCCAGTTCTTC.

There are many counts of this clonotype. This chain connects TRBV3-1 to TRBJ2-7; D is possibly TRBD1 (6 bases). This CDR3 has 14 amino acids. CDR1 is LGHDT, CDR2 YNNKEL, per germline (reference sequence). Trimming cost V 4 bases and J 4 bases, with 14 bases left between them. The DNA for the CDR3 is TGTGCCAGCAGCCCTCGGACAGACAGATACGAGCAGTACTTC. Amino acid sequence: CASSPRTDRYEQYF.

This clonotype has ten or more counts. The chain combines TRBV7-9 with TRBJ1-2; D perhaps matches TRBD1 (6 bases). Germline CDR1 SEHNR, CDR2 FQNEAQ (reference sequence). V shed 2 bases and J shed 7 bases, with 11 bases lying between them. The CDR3 has 13 amino acids. For the CDR3, the DNA is TGTGCCAGCAGCTTACCGGGGGCGCGTGGCTACACCTTC. Its protein is CASSLPGARGYTF.

This clonotype appeared many times. The CDR3 region has the DNA TGTGCCAGCAGCCAAGGCACAGGCAATCAGCCCCAGCATTTT. Amino acids: CASSQGTGNQPQHF. The chain uses TRBV7-9 and TRBJ1-5; D remains ambiguous. The CDR3 contains 14 residues. Looked up from germline, CDR1 is SEHNR and CDR2 is FQNEAQ (reference sequence). Trimming removed 5 bases at V and 2 bases at J, with 10 bases between.

The chain joins TRBV28 to TRBJ2-1, with TRBD2 matching over 10 bases. Per the germline V gene, CDR1 is MDHEN and CDR2 is SYDVKM. The CDR3 length is 16 residues. V lost 6 bases to trimming and J lost 8 bases; unmatched junction nucleotides: 13. CDR3 loop: CASSVEGSGRSHEQFF. The CDR3 DNA reads TGTGCCAGCAGCGTAGAAGGTAGCGGGAGGAGCCATGAGCAGTTCTTC.

V is TRBV4-1 and J is TRBJ2-3; 8 bases line up with TRBD2. V gave up 4 bases and J gave up 1 base; unmatched junction bases: 7. CDR3 size: 16 residues. Germline assignment: CDR1 MGHRA and CDR2 YSYEKL. Here the CDR3 reads CASSPLRAGGTDTQYF. CDR3 nucleotides: TGCGCCAGCAGCCCCCTTCGAGCGGGAGGCACAGATACGCAGTATTTT.

This clonotype was seen more than once but under ten times. This chain joins TRBV15 and TRBJ1-1, with D possibly matching TRBD1 (5 bases). Germline values: CDR1 LNHNV, CDR2 YYDKDF (reference sequence). The length of the CDR3 is 13 residues. Trimming left V 0 bases short and J 4 bases short, with 6 bases between. The CDR3 DNA follows: TGTGCCACCAGCAGAGACGGGACCACTGAAGCTTTCTTT. Residues: CATSRDGTTEAFF.